This T cell receptor (beta chain) stems from a study of long-term antiretroviral therapy in people with HIV. Sequencing used immunoSEQ v3.0 at survey level. Some clones are missing from TCRdb's copy, which holds only in-frame ones; the method was immunoSEQ multiplex PCR. Of around 29,000 clones in the sample, about 80% were seen once. V lost 2 bases and J lost 0, with 11 bases in between. Germline V gene lookup returns CDR1 KGHSH and CDR2 LQKENI. This CDR3 has 16 amino acids. This clone was seen more than once but under ten times. This chain uses TRBV18 with TRBJ1-5; the D gene is possibly TRBD1 (6 bases). Sequenced material: unsorted PBMCs, taken 0.3 years after starting antiretroviral therapy. This TCR was recovered from a man aged 35-49 years with HIV. The CDR3 DNA follows: TGTGCCAGCTCACCATTCGACAGGACTAGCAATCAGCCCCAGCATTTT. It is translated as CASSPFDRTSNQPQHF.